This T cell receptor beta chain was documented in a study of blood T cell repertoires in COVID-19. For the study at large: From the United States, Italy and Spain came samples of acute and convalescent COVID-19.

Per germline, CDR1 SGHDN and CDR2 FVKESK. The length of the CDR3 is 12 residues. J lost 11 bases, V lost 0 bases, and 2 bases had no gene match. Clones were read by immunoSEQ multiplex PCR, and TCRdb kept only the in-frame ones, dropping some. The table includes some 290,000 clones, 85% to 90% detected once. Material: peripheral blood. The chain couples TRBV14 to TRBJ2-3, with 7 bases that match TRBD2. This receptor was obtained from a woman between 25 and 40 years old with COVID-19, enrolled during active disease. In nucleotides, the CDR3 is TGTGCCAGCAGCCAAGAAGGGACTAAGCAGTATTTT. Translated: CASSQEGTKQYF.